One sample yielded the 29 T cell receptor beta chains listed below, sequenced in a study of T cell repertoires in cytomegalovirus infection (dated by TCRdb to between 2018 and 2021). Sequencing relied on an Illumina HiSeq 1500. In TCRdb, the public reads were trimmed at Q25 with fastp and aligned with MiXCR, with productive beta chains retained. Each entry is one CDR3 protein sequence, shown with its most common DNA and genes. This sample is represented by about 140,000 distinct CDR3 sequences; about 6% of them were singletons. More than 15% of the sample belongs to the ten largest clones. Sequencing was performed on PBMCs. The receptors here all came from a human donor in good health (CMV status not recorded). Some clones in this sample may be carry-over from other donors' samples.

This clonotype was observed at least ten times. The chain employs TRBV11-2 and TRBJ1-2; D is unclear. Trimming removed 5 bases from V and 8 bases from J, with 12 bases in between. Germline CDR1 reads SGHAT; CDR2 reads FQNNGV. The CDR3 has 12 residues. The CDR3 reads CASSDDSIGYTF. As DNA, the CDR3 is TGTGCCAGCAGCGATGACTCCATAGGCTACACCTTC.

The table lists this clonotype with many counts. The genes are TRBV7-2 and TRBJ2-6, with D unclear. V lost 4 bases to trimming and J lost 0 bases, with 4 bases between them. CDR1 and CDR2 (germline): SGHTA, FQGNSA. This CDR3 comprises 14 residues. CDR3: CASSWPSGANVLTF. Written as DNA, the CDR3 is TGTGCCAGCAGCTGGCCCTCTGGGGCCAACGTCCTGACTTTC.

This clonotype showed up many times. V usage is TRBV28 and J usage is TRBJ1-5; 9 nucleotides match TRBD1. The CDR3 spans 17 residues. Germline V CDR1 and CDR2: MDHEN, SYDVKM. J lost 2 bases, V lost 5 bases, and 10 bases had no gene match. The CDR3 here is CASSPTGGTVGNQPQHF. In DNA form, the CDR3 reads TGTGCCAGCAGTCCGACAGGGGGGACAGTAGGCAATCAGCCCCAGCATTTT.

This clonotype was seen ten or more times. This rearrangement joins TRBV7-6 to TRBJ2-1, with D uncertain. The V end lost 4 bases, the J end lost 6 bases, and 10 bases lay between the germline ends. Germline CDR1 is SGHVS and CDR2 is FNYEAQ. The CDR3 totals 13 residues. CDR3 nucleotides: TGTGCCAGCAGCTCTTGGCGGTCCAATGAGCAGTTCTTC. Translation: CASSSWRSNEQFF.

The CDR3 DNA reads as TGTGCCAGCAGTTACCTCAAGAACACTGAAGCTTTCTTT. Its protein product is CASSYLKNTEAFF. The J gene is TRBJ1-1, the V gene TRBV6-5; unclear D gene. Trimming shortened V by 2 bases and J by 1 base, and 5 bases separated the two germline ends. Germline values: CDR1 MNHEY, CDR2 SVGAGI. The CDR3 consists of 13 residues.

Notes on this clonotype: This could be a read error, since a much larger clone is one nucleotide away. The chain combines TRBV2 with TRBJ2-2; 10 bases align to TRBD1. There are 14 residues in the CDR3. Germline V lookup: CDR1 SNHLY, CDR2 FYNNEI. The CDR3 DNA is TGTGCCAGCAGATCCGGGACAGGGGCCGGGGGGCTGTTTTTT. It translates to CASRSGTGAGGLFF.

This clonotype was recorded at least ten times. The chain joins TRBV19 to TRBJ2-7; 13 bases are a match to TRBD2. Losses at the gene ends were 4 bases for V and 0 bases for J; bases not matched to a gene: 6. This CDR3 is 17 amino acids long. CDR1 LNHDA and CDR2 SQIVND come from the germline V gene (reference sequence). The CDR3 spells CASSKGLAGPISYEQYF. CDR3 coding DNA: TGTGCCAGTAGTAAGGGACTAGCGGGGCCGATCTCCTACGAGCAGTACTTC.

This clonotype was picked up many times. The V call is TRBV7-2, the J call TRBJ2-7; 8 bases fit TRBD1. V shed 0 bases and J 6 bases; nucleotides not matched to a gene: 7. This CDR3 is 15 amino acids long. Per germline, CDR1 SGHTA and CDR2 FQGNSA. CDR3 bases: TGTGCCAGCAGCTTAGCGCCGGACAGGGCTGCCGAGCAGTACTTC. Translated, it gives CASSLAPDRAAEQYF.

This clonotype was seen at least ten times. The chain employs TRBV7-2 and TRBJ1-4; D gene uncertain. CDR1 SGHTA and CDR2 FQGNSA come from the germline V gene. The ends were cut back, 2 bases at V and 4 bases at J, with 11 bases in the middle. The CDR3 sequence is 15 residues long. For the CDR3, the DNA is TGTGCCAGCAGCTTACACCGCAGGAATAATGAAAAACTGTTTTTT. Translating it yields CASSLHRRNNEKLFF. The whole variable domain, filled in from reference TRBV7-2 and TRBJ1-4, reads GAGVSQSPSNKVTEKGKDVELRCDPISGHTALYWYRQSLGQGLEFLIYFQGNSAPDKSGLPSDRFSAERTGGSVSTLTIQRTQQEDSAVYLCASSLHRRNNEKLFFGSGTQLSVL.

The chain joins TRBV18 to TRBJ2-7; no definite D call. V shed 2 bases and J shed 5 bases, with 7 bases lying between them. This CDR3 spans 12 amino acids. CDR1 KGHSH and CDR2 LQKENI come from the germline V gene. The CDR3 reads CASSPKGNEQYF. CDR3 nucleotides: TGTGCCAGCTCACCAAAAGGAAACGAGCAGTACTTC. The complete variable domain, with remaining parts taken from reference TRBV18 and TRBJ2-7, reads NAGVMQNPRHLVRRRGQEARLRCSPMKGHSHVYWYRQLPEEGLKFMVYLQKENIIDESGMPKERFSAEFPKEGPSILRIQQVVRGDSAAYFCASSPKGNEQYFGPGTRLTVT.

This clonotype was found many times. This chain uses TRBV7-2 with TRBJ2-7; D is uncertain. The V end was cut by 4 bases, the J end by 4 bases, with 8 bases between. This CDR3 region has 12 residues. Germline loops: CDR1 SGHTA, CDR2 FQGNSA. The CDR3 loop reads CASSSLEYEQYF. The DNA for the CDR3 is TGTGCCAGCAGCTCTTTGGAGTACGAGCAGTACTTC.

This chain joins TRBV29-1 and TRBJ2-5; maybe TRBD2 (5 bases). Trimming shortened V by 3 bases and J by 4 bases, and 9 bases separated the two germline ends. The germline V gene encodes CDR1 SQVTM and CDR2 ANQGSEA. CDR3 length: 12 amino acids. The chain's CDR3 is CSVDTGRETQYF. The CDR3 DNA reads as TGCAGCGTTGATACTGGGAGAGAGACCCAGTACTTC. The full variable domain, rest sourced from reference TRBV29-1 and TRBJ2-5, is SAVISQKPSRDICQRGTSLTIQCQVDSQVTMMFWYRQQPGQSLTLIATANQGSEATYESGFVIDKFPISRPNLTFSTLTVSNMSPEDSSIYLCSVDTGRETQYFGPGTRLLVL.

This clonotype was counted ten times or more. V is TRBV19 and J is TRBJ2-5; TRBD1 aligns across 9 bases. Losses at the gene ends were 4 bases for V and 4 bases for J; bases not matched to a gene: 7. The CDR3 contains 15 residues. The germline V gene has CDR1 LNHDA and CDR2 SQIVND (reference sequence). CDR3 in DNA: TGTGCCAGTAGTAGCCCCCGGACAGGGGTAGAGACCCAGTACTTC. Translated, it gives CASSSPRTGVETQYF.

This clonotype was detected ten times or more. CDR3 DNA: TGTGCCAGCAGCTTAGACAGGGCGGCTGGGGCCAACGTCCTGACTTTC. Its protein product is CASSLDRAAGANVLTF. The chain combines TRBV7-2 with TRBJ2-6; a possible D gene is TRBD1 (6 bases). The CDR3 covers 16 residues. Germline assignment: CDR1 SGHTA and CDR2 FQGNSA. Trimming removed 1 base from V and 2 bases from J, with 9 bases in between.

V is TRBV30 and J is TRBJ1-1; D unresolved. CDR3 length equals 13 residues. Trimming took 4 bases from V and 0 from J, leaving 9 bases between them. Germline V gene lookup returns CDR1 GTSNPN and CDR2 SVGIG (reference sequence). The DNA of the CDR3 is TGTGCCTGGATCGGGGTGATGAACACTGAAGCTTTCTTT. It yields the protein CAWIGVMNTEAFF.

This chain joins TRBV20-1 and TRBJ1-1; D possibly corresponds to TRBD1 (5 bases). Germline CDR1 reads DFQATT; CDR2 reads SNEGSKA (reference sequence). The CDR3 spans 13 residues. Trimming stripped 6 bases from V and 0 bases from J, with 11 bases between. Here the CDR3 DNA reads TGCAGTGCCCGGGGCGGTTTGAACACTGAAGCTTTCTTT. This gives the protein CSARGGLNTEAFF.

This clonotype came up many times. The V call is TRBV7-2, the J call TRBJ2-2; 8 bases fit TRBD1. Per germline, CDR1 SGHTA and CDR2 FQGNSA. The CDR3 has 15 residues. V was clipped by 5 bases and J by 3 bases; unmatched bases: 5. CDR3 bases: TGTGCCAGCAGCCAGGGGGCGCGGGACACCGGGGAGCTGTTTTTT. This encodes CASSQGARDTGELFF.

This clonotype was observed at least ten times. This chain joins TRBV27 and TRBJ2-1; tentative D call: TRBD2 (7 bases). From germline, CDR1 is MNHEY and CDR2 SMNVEV (reference sequence). The CDR3 extends over 17 amino acids. With 5 bases removed from V and 10 bases from J, the gap between germline ends came to 27 bases. The CDR3: CASSPALDGGPKVEQFF. Written as DNA, the CDR3 is TGTGCCAGCAGTCCGGCCTTGGACGGGGGGCCCAAGGTCGAGCAGTTCTTC.

This clonotype was counted ten times or more. The chain couples TRBV10-3 to TRBJ1-2, with TRBD1 matching over 8 bases. Germline CDR1 ENHRY, CDR2 SYGVKD. This CDR3 has 14 amino acids. Germline trimming cut 4 bases from V and 3 bases from J; bases unmatched to any gene: 4. The CDR3 region has the DNA TGTGCCATCAGTGGGGCGACAGGGGACTATGGCTACACCTTC. It translates to CAISGATGDYGYTF.

This clonotype has only a few counts. The gene calls are TRBV4-3 and TRBJ2-1, with 7 bases identical to TRBD1. J was trimmed by 10 bases and V by 1 base; bases with no gene match: 1. Germline CDR1 and CDR2: LGHNA and YSLEER. This CDR3 has 12 residues. As DNA, the CDR3 is TGCGCCAGCAGCCAAGGCAGGGGGGAGCAGTTCTTC. Its translation: CASSQGRGEQFF.

In regard to this clonotype: Possible read error: a much larger clone is one base away. The gene calls are TRBV7-6 and TRBJ2-7; 8 bases agree with TRBD1. Germline lookup yields CDR1 SGHVS and CDR2 FNYEAQ. The CDR3 is 16 residues long. CDR3 amino acids: CASSLGTGMELYEQCF. Written as DNA, the CDR3 is TGTGCCAGCAGCTTAGGGACAGGGATGGAGCTATACGAGCAGTGCTTC.

This clonotype was seen a handful of times. The chain joins TRBV9 to TRBJ2-3; D remains unclear. This CDR3 is built from 15 residues. CDR1 SGDLS and CDR2 YYNGEE come from the germline V gene. Trimming pared 4 bases from V and 4 bases from J, leaving 16 bases between. The CDR3 DNA sequence: TGTGCCAGCAGCCTCAACCCTACATGGGCAGATACGCAGTATTTT. Translating it yields CASSLNPTWADTQYF. Based on the CDR3 plus reference TRBV9 and TRBJ2-3, the full variable domain is DSGVTQTPKHLITATGQRVTLRCSPRSGDLSVYWYQQSLDQGLQFLIQYYNGEERAKGNILERFSAQQFPDLHSELNLSSLELGDSALYFCASSLNPTWADTQYFGPGTRLTVL.

The chain couples TRBV15 to TRBJ2-2; 9 bases line up with TRBD2. The CDR3 length is 16 residues. The trim removed 1 base at V and 0 bases at J, leaving 0 bases unmatched. Germline CDR1 reads LNHNV; CDR2 reads YYDKDF (reference sequence). The DNA of the CDR3 is TGTGCCACCAGCAGAGTAGCGGGGGCGAACACCGGGGAGCTGTTTTTT. Translated, it gives CATSRVAGANTGELFF.

This clonotype was counted only a few times. The chain uses TRBV28 and TRBJ1-4; TRBD1 might be the D (5 bases). In germline, CDR1 is MDHEN, CDR2 SYDVKM. V lost 1 base to trimming and J lost 7 bases, with 16 bases between them. This CDR3 region has 16 residues. CDR3 in amino acids: CASSLSVLGRSEKLFF. The CDR3 DNA follows: TGTGCCAGCAGTTTATCTGTTCTGGGGCGTAGTGAAAAACTGTTTTTT.

The chain has TRBV3-1 and TRBJ2-3; perhaps D is TRBD1 or TRBD2 (6 bases each). The V gene's germline CDR1 is LGHDT and CDR2 YNNKEL (reference sequence). V was trimmed by 0 bases and J by 4 bases, leaving 14 bases between them. The CDR3 contains 16 residues. The CDR3 here is CASSQDLGGRADTQYF. The CDR3 region has the DNA TGTGCCAGCAGCCAAGATTTGGGGGGCAGAGCAGATACGCAGTATTTT.

This clonotype was observed many times. J is TRBJ1-1 and V is TRBV7-9; 7 bases are shared with TRBD1. The CDR3 is 13 amino acids. The trim removed 10 bases at V and 6 bases at J, leaving 11 bases unmatched. Germline assignment: CDR1 SEHNR and CDR2 FQNEAQ (reference sequence). The CDR3 sequence is CAIRGTVTAEAFF. CDR3 coding DNA: TGTGCCATTAGGGGGACAGTTACGGCTGAAGCTTTCTTT.

This clonotype was counted ten times or more. The rearrangement uses TRBV9 and TRBJ2-7; TRBD1 aligns across 8 bases. This CDR3 contains 15 residues. The V gene end was trimmed by 0 bases and the J gene end by 2 bases; junction bases not matched to a gene: 4. Per germline, CDR1 SGDLS and CDR2 YYNGEE. CDR3 DNA sequence: TGTGCCAGCAGCGTAGGACAGGGGAGGACCTACGAGCAGTACTTC. It codes for CASSVGQGRTYEQYF.

This clonotype has at least ten counts. V usage is TRBV6-6 and J usage is TRBJ1-2; D not resolved. With 3 bases removed from V and 8 bases from J, the gap between germline ends came to 16 bases. Germline CDR1 is MNHNY and CDR2 is SVGAGI (reference sequence). This CDR3 contains 14 residues. The CDR3 region has the DNA TGTGCCAGCAGTTATACGGCAGCTGTGGTGGGCTACACCTTC. Translated: CASSYTAAVVGYTF.

This clonotype occurred many times. V usage is TRBV20-1 and J usage is TRBJ2-7, with D unresolved. The CDR3 contains 13 residues. CDR1 DFQATT and CDR2 SNEGSKA come from the germline V gene (reference sequence). V was shortened by 1 base and J by 9 bases, with 16 bases between the two germline ends. The DNA of the CDR3 is TGCAGTGCTAGAGGTGCCAGCCACTCCCGGCAGTACTTC. This sequence encodes CSARGASHSRQYF.